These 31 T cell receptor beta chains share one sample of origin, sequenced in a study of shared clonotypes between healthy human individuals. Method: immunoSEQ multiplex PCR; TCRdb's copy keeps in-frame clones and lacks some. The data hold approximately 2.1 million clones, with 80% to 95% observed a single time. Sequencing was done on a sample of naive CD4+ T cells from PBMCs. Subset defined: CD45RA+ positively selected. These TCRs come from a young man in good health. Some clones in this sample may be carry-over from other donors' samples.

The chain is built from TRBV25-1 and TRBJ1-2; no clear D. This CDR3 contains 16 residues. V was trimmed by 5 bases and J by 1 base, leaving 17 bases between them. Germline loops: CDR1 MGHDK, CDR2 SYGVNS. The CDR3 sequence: CASSFGWVGVNYGYTF. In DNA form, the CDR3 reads TGTGCCAGCAGTTTTGGTTGGGTGGGCGTTAACTATGGCTACACCTTC.

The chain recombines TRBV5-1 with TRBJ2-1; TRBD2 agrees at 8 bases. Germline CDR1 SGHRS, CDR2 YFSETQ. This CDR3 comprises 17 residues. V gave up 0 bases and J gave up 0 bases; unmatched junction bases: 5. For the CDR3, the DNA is TGCGCCAGCAGCTTGGCCAGGCGGGGGGCCTCCTACAATGAGCAGTTCTTC. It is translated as CASSLARRGASYNEQFF.

The CDR3 sequence is CASSVTGTNGDTQYF. The DNA of the CDR3 is TGCGCCAGCAGCGTAACCGGGACAAATGGGGATACGCAGTATTTT. The rearrangement joins TRBV5-1 to TRBJ2-3, with a tentative D call TRBD1 (6 bases). The CDR3 totals 15 residues. Germline V gives CDR1 SGHRS, CDR2 YFSETQ. The V gene lost 4 bases and the J gene lost 6 bases, with 18 bases spanning the gap. The complete variable domain, with remaining parts taken from reference TRBV5-1 and TRBJ2-3, reads KAGVTQTPRYLIKTRGQQVTLSCSPISGHRSVSWYQQTPGQGLQFLFEYFSETQRNKGNFPGRFSGRQFSNSRSEMNVSTLELGDSALYLCASSVTGTNGDTQYFGPGTRLTVL.

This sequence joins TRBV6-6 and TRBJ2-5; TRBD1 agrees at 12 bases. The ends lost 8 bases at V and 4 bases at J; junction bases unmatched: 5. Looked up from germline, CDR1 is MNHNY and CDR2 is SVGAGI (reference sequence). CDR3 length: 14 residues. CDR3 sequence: CASLGTGGRETQYF. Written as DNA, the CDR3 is TGTGCCAGCTTAGGGACAGGGGGCCGAGAGACCCAGTACTTC.

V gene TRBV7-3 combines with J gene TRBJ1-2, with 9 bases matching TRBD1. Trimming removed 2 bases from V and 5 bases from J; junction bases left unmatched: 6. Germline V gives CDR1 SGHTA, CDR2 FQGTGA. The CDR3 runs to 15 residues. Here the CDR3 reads CASSLGQGLVYGYTF. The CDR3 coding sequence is TGTGCCAGCAGCTTAGGACAGGGGCTTGTGTATGGCTACACCTTC. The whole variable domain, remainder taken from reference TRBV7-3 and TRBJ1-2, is GAGVSQTPSNKVTEKGKYVELRCDPISGHTALYWYRQSLGQGPEFLIYFQGTGAADDSGLPNDRFFAVRPEGSVSTLKIQRTERGDSAVYLCASSLGQGLVYGYTFGSGTRLTVV.

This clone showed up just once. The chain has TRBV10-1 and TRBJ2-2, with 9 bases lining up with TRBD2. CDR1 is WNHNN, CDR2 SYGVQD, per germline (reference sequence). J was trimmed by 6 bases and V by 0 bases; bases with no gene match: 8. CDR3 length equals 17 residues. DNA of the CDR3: TGCGCCAGCAGTGAGTCCGCTAGCGGGATAGGGTCCGGGGAGCTGTTTTTT. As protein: CASSESASGIGSGELFF.

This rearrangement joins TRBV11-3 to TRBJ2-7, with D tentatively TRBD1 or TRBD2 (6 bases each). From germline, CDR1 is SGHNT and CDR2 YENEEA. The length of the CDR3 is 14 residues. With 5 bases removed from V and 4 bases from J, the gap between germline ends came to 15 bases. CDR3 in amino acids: CASSPEGGRYEQYF. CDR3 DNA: TGTGCCAGCAGCCCTGAGGGGGGCAGGTACGAGCAGTACTTC.

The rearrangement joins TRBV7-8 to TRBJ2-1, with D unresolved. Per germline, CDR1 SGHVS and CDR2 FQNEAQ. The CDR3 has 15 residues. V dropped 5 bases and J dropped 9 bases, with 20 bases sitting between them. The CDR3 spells CASSPSGSGLGEQFF. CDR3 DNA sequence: TGTGCCAGCAGCCCCAGTGGGTCTGGGCTCGGTGAGCAGTTCTTC.

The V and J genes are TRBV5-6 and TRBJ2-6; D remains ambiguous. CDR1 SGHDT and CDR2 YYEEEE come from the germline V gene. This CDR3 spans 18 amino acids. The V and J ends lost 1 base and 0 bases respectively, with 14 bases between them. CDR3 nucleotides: TGTGCCAGCAGCTTGCGTAGGATAGGGATCTCTGGGGCCAACGTCCTGACTTTC. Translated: CASSLRRIGISGANVLTF.

The CDR3 reads CASSPSGHGTYEQYF. The CDR3 DNA is TGTGCCAGCAGCCCCTCGGGACACGGTACCTACGAGCAGTACTTC. This rearrangement joins TRBV6-5 to TRBJ2-7, with D possibly being TRBD1 (6 bases). Deletions cut 6 bases from V and 2 bases from J, with 17 bases between. In germline, CDR1 is MNHEY, CDR2 SVGAGI. The CDR3 loop spans 15 amino acids.

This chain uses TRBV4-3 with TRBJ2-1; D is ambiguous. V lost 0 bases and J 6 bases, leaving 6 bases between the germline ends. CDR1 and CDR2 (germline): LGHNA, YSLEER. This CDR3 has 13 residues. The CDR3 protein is CASSQEETNEQFF. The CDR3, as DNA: TGCGCCAGCAGCCAAGAGGAGACCAATGAGCAGTTCTTC.

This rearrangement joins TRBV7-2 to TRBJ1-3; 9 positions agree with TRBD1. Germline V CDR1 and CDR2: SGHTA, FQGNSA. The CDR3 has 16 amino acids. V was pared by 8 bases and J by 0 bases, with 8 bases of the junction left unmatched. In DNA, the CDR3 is TGTGCCAGCGGAAACTACAGGGGGCTCTCTGGAAACACCATATATTTT. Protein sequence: CASGNYRGLSGNTIYF.

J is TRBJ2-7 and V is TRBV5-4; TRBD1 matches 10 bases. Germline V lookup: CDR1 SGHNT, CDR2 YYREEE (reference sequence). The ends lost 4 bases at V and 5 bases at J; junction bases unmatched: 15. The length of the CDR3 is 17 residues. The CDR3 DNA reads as TGTGCCAGCAGCACGTACCAACGACAGGGGGCCGCAGACGAGCAGTACTTC. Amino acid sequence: CASSTYQRQGAADEQYF. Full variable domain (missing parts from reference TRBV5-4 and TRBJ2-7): ETGVTQSPTHLIKTRGQQVTLRCSSQSGHNTVSWYQQALGQGPQFIFQYYREEENGRGNFPPRFSGLQFPNYSSELNVNALELDDSALYLCASSTYQRQGAADEQYFGPGTRLTVT.

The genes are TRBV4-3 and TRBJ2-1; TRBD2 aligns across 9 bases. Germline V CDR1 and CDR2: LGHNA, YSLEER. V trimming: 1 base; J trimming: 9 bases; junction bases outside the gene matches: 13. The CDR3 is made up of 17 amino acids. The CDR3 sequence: CASSQVGGRAGSGEQFF. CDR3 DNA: TGCGCCAGCAGCCAAGTCGGCGGGAGGGCCGGTAGCGGTGAGCAGTTCTTC.

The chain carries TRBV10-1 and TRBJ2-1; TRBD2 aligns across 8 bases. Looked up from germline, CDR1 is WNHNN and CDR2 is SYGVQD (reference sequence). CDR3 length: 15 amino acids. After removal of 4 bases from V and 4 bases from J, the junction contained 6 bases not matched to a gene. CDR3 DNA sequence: TGCGCCAGCAGTGTTAGGGCTAGCGGGTACAATGAGCAGTTCTTC. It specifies CASSVRASGYNEQFF.

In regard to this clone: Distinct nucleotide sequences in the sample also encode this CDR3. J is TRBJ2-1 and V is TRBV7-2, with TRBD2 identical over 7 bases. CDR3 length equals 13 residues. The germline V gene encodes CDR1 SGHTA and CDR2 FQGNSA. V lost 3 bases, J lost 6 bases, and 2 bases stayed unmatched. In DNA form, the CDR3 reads TGTGCCAGCAGCTTGGGGACTACCAATGAGCAGTTCTTC. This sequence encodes CASSLGTTNEQFF.

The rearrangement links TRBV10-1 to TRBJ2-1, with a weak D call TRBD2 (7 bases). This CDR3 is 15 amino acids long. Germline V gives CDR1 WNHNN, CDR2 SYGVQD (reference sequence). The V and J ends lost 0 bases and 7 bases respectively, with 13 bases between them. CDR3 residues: CASSESREGGNEQFF. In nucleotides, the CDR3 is TGCGCCAGCAGTGAGTCCAGGGAGGGGGGTAATGAGCAGTTCTTC.

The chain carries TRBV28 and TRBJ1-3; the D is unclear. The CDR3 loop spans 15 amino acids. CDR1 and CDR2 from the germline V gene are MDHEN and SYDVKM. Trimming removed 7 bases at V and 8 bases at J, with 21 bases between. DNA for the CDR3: TGTGCCAGCAACACACGTTGGGGAGGAAGGGACACCATATATTTT. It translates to CASNTRWGGRDTIYF.

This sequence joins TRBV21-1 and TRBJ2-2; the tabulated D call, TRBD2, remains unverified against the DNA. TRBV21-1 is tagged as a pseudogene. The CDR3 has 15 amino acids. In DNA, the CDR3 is TGTGCCAGCAGCAACGGGTCTAGGAACACCGGGGAGCTGTTTTTT. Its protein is CASSNGSRNTGELFF.

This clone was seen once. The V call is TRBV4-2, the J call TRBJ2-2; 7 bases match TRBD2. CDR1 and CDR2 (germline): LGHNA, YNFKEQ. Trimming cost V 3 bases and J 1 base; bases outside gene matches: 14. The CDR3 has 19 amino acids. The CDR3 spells CASSQDGVIAGLNTGELFF. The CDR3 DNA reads TGTGCCAGCAGCCAGGATGGAGTGATAGCGGGTTTGAACACCGGGGAGCTGTTTTTT.

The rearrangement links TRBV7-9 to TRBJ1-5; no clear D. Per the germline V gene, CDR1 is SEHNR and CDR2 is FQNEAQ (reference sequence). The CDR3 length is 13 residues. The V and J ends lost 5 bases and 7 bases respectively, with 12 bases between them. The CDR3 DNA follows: TGTGCCAGCAGCCTGGGTAGGGTCCAGCCCCAGCATTTT. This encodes CASSLGRVQPQHF.

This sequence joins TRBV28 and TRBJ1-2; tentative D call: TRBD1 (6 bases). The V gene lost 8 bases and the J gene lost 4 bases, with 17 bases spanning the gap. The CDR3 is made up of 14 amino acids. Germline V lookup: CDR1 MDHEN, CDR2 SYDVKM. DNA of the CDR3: TGTGCCAGCCACCGGACAGTTAACCCCTATGGCTACACCTTC. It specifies CASHRTVNPYGYTF.

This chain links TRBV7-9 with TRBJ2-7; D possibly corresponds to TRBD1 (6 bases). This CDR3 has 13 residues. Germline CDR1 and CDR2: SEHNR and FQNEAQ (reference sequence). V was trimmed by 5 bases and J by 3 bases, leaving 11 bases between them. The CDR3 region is CASSIRGNYEQYF. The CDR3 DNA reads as TGTGCCAGCAGCATCAGGGGAAACTACGAGCAGTACTTC.

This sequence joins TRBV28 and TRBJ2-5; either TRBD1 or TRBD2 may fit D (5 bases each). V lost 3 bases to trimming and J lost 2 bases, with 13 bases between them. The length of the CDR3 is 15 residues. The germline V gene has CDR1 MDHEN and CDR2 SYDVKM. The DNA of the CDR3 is TGTGCCAGCAGTTTCCCGGGACCAAGACAAGAGACCCAGTACTTC. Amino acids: CASSFPGPRQETQYF.

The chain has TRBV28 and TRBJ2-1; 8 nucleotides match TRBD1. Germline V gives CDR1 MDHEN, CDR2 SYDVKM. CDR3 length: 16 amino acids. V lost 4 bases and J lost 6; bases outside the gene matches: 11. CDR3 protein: CASSWGSGGPPNEQFF. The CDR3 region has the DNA TGTGCCAGCAGTTGGGGTTCAGGGGGCCCCCCCAATGAGCAGTTCTTC. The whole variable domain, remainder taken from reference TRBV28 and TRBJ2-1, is DVKVTQSSRYLVKRTGEKVFLECVQDMDHENMFWYRQDPGLGLRLIYFSYDVKMKEKGDIPEGYSVSREKKERFSLILESASTNQTSMYLCASSWGSGGPPNEQFFGPGTRLTVL.

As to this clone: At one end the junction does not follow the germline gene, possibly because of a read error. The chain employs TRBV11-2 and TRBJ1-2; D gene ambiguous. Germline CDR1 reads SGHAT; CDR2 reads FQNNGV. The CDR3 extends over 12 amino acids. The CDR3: CASSLNLDYGSF. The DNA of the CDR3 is TGTGCCAGCAGCTTAAATTTGGACTATGGTTCATTC.

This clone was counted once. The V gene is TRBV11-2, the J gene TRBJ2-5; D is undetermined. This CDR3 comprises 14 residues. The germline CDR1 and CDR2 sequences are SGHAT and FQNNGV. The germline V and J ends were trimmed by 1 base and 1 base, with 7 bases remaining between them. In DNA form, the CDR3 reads TGTGCCAGCAGCTTAGCAGACTTCCAAGAGACCCAGTACTTC. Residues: CASSLADFQETQYF.

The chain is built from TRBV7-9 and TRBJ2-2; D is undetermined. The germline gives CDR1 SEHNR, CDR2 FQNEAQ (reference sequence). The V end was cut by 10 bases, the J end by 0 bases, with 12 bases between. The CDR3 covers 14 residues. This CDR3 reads CATEPRSNTGELFF. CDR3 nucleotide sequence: TGTGCCACCGAGCCGCGGTCGAACACCGGGGAGCTGTTTTTT.

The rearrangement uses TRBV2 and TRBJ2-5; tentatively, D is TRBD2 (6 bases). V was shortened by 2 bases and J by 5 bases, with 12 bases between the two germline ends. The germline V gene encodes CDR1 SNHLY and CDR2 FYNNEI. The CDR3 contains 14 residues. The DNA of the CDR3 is TGTGCCAGCAGTGAATCGGGTGGGGGGGAGACCCAGTACTTC. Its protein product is CASSESGGGETQYF.

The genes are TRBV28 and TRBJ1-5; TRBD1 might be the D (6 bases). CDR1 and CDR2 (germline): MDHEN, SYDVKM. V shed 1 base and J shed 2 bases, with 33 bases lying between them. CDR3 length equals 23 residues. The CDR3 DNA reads TGTGCCAGCAGTTTATCCGGCCTATCCTTGGGGGGCGCGACCCATACCCGCAATCAGCCCCAGCATTTT. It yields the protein CASSLSGLSLGGATHTRNQPQHF.

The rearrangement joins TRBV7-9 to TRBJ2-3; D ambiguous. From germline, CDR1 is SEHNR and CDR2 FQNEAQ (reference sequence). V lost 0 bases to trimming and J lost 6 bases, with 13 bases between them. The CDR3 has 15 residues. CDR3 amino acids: CASSLAQLVADTQYF. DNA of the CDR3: TGTGCCAGCAGCTTAGCGCAGTTAGTGGCTGATACGCAGTATTTT.